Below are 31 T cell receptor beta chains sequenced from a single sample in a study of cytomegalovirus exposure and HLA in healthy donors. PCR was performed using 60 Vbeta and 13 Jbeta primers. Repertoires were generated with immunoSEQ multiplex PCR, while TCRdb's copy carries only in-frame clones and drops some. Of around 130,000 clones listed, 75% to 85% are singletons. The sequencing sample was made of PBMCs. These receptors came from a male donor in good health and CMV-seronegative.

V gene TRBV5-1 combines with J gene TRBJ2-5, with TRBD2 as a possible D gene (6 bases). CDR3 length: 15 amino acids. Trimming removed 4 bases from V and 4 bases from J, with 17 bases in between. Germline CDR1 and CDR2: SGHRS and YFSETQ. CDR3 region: CASSPSGTLLETQYF. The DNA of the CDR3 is TGCGCCAGCAGCCCCTCCGGGACTCTCTTAGAGACCCAGTACTTC.

CDR3 sequence reads: CASSHDRSREKLFF. The CDR3, as DNA: TGTGCCAGCAGCCACGACAGATCTAGGGAAAAACTGTTTTTT. The chain links TRBV7-2 to TRBJ1-4; possible D gene TRBD1, 5 bases. The CDR3 totals 14 residues. V gave up 5 bases and J gave up 8 bases, with 15 bases separating them. Germline-derived CDR1 and CDR2 are SGHTA and FQGNSA.

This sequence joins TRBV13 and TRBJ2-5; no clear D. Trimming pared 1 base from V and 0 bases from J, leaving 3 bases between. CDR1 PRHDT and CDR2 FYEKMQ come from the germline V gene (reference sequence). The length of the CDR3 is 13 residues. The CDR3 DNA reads TGTGCCAGCAGCTTAGCCTACCAAGAGACCCAGTACTTC. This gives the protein CASSLAYQETQYF.

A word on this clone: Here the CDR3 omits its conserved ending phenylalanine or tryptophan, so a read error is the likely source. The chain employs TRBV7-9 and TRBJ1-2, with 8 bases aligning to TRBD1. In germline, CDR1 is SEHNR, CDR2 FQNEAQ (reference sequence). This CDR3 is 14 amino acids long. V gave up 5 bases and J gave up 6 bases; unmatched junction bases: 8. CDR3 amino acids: CASSNPGGADGYTL. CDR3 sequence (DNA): TGTGCCAGCAGCAACCCAGGGGGCGCCGATGGCTACACCCTC.

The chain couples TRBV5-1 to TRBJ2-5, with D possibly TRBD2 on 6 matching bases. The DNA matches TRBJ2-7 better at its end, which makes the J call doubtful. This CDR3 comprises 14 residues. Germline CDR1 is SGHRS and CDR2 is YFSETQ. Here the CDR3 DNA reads TGCGCCAGCAGCTTGGACGGGGGAGGTTACGAGCAGTACTTC. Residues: CASSLDGGGYEQYF.

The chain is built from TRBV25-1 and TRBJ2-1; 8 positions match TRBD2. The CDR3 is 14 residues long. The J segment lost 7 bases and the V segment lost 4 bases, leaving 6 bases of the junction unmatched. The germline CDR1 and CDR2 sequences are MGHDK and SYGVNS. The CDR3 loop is CASSAAGTRNEQFF. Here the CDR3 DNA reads TGTGCCAGCAGTGCCGCCGGGACTAGGAATGAGCAGTTCTTC. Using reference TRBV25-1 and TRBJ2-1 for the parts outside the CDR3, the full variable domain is EADIYQTPRYLVIGTGKKITLECSQTMGHDKMYWYQQDPGMELHLIHYSYGVNSTEKGDLSSESTVSRIRTEHFPLTLESARPSHTSQYLCASSAAGTRNEQFFGPGTRLTVL.

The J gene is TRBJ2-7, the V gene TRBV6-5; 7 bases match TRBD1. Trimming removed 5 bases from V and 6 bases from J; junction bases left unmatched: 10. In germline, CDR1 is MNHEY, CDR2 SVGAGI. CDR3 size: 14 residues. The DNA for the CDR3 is TGTGCCAGCAGTGGTGGGACAGATCGTTCCGAGCAGTACTTC. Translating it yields CASSGGTDRSEQYF.

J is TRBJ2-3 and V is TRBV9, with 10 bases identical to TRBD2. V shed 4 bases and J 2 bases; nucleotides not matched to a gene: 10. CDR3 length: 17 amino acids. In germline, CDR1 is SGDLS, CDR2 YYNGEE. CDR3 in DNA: TGTGCCAGCAGCATTCGTCCCAGCGGGGGGGCCACAGATACGCAGTATTTT. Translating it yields CASSIRPSGGATDTQYF. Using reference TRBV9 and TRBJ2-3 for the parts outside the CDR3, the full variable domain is DSGVTQTPKHLITATGQRVTLRCSPRSGDLSVYWYQQSLDQGLQFLIQYYNGEERAKGNILERFSAQQFPDLHSELNLSSLELGDSALYFCASSIRPSGGATDTQYFGPGTRLTVL.

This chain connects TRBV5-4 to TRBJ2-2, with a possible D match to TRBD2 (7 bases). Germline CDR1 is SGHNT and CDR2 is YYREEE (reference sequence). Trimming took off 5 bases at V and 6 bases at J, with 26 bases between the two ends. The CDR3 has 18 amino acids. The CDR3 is CASRPGVGGPEGSGELFF. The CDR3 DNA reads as TGTGCCAGCAGGCCCGGGGTGGGGGGGCCAGAAGGGTCCGGGGAGCTGTTTTTT.

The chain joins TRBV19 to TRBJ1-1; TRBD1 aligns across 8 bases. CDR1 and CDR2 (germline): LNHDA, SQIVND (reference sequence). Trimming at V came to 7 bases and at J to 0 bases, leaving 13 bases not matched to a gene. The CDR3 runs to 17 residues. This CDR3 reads CASTPRTGRFVNTEAFF. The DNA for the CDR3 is TGTGCCAGTACCCCGAGGACAGGGCGCTTCGTGAACACTGAAGCTTTCTTT.

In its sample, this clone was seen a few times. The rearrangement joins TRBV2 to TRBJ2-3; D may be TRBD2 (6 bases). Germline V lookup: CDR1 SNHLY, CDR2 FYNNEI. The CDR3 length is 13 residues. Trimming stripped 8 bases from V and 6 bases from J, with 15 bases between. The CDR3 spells CASSGLTGDTQYF. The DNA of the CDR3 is TGTGCCAGCTCGGGACTCACGGGCGATACGCAGTATTTT.

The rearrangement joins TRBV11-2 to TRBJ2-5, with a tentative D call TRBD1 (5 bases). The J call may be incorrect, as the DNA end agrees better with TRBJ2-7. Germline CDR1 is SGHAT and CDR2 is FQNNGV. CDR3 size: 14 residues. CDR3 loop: CASSHSQGRNEQYF. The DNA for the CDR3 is TGTGCCAGCAGCCACTCGCAGGGAAGAAACGAGCAGTACTTC.

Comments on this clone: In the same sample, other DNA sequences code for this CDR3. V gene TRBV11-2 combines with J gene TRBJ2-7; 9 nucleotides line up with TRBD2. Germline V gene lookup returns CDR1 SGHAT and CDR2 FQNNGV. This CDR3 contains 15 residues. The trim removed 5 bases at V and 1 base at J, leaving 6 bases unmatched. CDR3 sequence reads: CASSLVSGGSYEQYF. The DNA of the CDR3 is TGTGCCAGCAGCCTGGTGAGCGGGGGGTCCTACGAGCAGTACTTC.

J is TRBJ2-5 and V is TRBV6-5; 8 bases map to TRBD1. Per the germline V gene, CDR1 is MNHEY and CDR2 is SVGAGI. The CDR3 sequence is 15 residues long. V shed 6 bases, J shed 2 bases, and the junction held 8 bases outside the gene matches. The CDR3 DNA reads TGTGCCAGCAGATTCGACAGGGGAGAACAAGAGACCCAGTACTTC. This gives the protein CASRFDRGEQETQYF.

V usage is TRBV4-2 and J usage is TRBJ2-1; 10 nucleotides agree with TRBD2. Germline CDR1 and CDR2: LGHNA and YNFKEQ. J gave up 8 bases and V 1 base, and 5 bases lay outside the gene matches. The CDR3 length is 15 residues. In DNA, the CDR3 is TGTGCCAGCAGCCAAGGGGAGCGGGGGGGTTATGAGCAGTTCTTC. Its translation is CASSQGERGGYEQFF.

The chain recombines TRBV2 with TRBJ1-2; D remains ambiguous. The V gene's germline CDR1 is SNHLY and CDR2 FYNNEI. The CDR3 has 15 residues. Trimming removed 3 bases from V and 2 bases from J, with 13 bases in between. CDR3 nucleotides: TGTGCCAGCAGTGATGGGCCAGAACAAAACTATGGCTACACCTTC. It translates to CASSDGPEQNYGYTF.

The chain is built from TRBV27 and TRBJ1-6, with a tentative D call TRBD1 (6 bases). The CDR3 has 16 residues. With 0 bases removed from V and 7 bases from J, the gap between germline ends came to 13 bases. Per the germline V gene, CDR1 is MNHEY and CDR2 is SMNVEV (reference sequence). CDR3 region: CASSLSPQGTNSPLHF. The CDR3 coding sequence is TGTGCCAGCAGTTTATCGCCACAGGGAACAAATTCACCCCTCCACTTT.

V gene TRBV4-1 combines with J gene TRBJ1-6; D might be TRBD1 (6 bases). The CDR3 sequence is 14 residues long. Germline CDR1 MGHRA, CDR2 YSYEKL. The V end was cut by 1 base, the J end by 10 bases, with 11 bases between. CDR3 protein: CASSQAGGGSPLHF. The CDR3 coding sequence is TGCGCCAGCAGCCAAGCTGGCGGGGGCTCACCCCTCCACTTT.

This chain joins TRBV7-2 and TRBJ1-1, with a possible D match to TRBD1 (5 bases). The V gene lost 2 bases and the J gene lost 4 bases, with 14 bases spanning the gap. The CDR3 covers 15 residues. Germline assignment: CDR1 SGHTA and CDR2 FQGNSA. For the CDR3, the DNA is TGTGCCAGCAGCTTAAGCGGGACCGCCCCCACTGAAGCTTTCTTT. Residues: CASSLSGTAPTEAFF.

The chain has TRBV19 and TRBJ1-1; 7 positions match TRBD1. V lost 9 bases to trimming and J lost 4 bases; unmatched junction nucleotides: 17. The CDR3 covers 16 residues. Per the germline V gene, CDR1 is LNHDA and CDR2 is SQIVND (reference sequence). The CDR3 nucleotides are TGTGCCAGCCTGGGCGCGAGGGGGCGGGGAAGCACTGAAGCTTTCTTT. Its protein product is CASLGARGRGSTEAFF.

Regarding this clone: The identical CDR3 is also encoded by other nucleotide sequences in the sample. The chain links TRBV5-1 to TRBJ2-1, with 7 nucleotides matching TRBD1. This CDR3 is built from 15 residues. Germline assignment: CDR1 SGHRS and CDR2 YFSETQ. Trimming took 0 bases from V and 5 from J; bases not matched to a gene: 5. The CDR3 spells CASSLDRGANNEQFF. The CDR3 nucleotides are TGCGCCAGCAGCTTGGACAGGGGAGCTAACAATGAGCAGTTCTTC.

Written as DNA, the CDR3 is TGTGCCAGTAGCCAGGGCCCCCGAACCGGGACATCATCGGATGAGCAGTTCTTC. This gives the protein CASSQGPRTGTSSDEQFF. This rearrangement joins TRBV19 to TRBJ2-1, with a tentative D call TRBD1 (6 bases). Germline loops: CDR1 LNHDA, CDR2 SQIVND (reference sequence). This CDR3 contains 18 residues. Trimming took off 6 bases at V and 8 bases at J, with 29 bases between the two ends.

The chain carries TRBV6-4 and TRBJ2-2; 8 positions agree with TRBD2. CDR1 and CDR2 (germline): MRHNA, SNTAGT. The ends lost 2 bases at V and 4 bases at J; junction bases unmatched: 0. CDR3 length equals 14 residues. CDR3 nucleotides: TGTGCCAGCAGTGACGGGACTAGCACCGGGGAGCTGTTTTTT. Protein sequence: CASSDGTSTGELFF.

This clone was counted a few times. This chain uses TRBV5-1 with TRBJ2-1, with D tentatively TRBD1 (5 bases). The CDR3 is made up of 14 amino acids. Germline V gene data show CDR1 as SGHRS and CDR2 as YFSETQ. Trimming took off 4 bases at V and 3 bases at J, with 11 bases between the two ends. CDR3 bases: TGCGCCAGCAGCCCGATGACAGACTACAATGAGCAGTTCTTC. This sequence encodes CASSPMTDYNEQFF.

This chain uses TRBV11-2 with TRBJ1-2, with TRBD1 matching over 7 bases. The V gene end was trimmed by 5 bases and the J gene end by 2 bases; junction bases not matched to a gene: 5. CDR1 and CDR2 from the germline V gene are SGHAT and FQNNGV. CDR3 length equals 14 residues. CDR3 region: CASSRGQENYGYTF. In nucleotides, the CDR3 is TGTGCCAGCAGCAGAGGACAGGAGAACTATGGCTACACCTTC.

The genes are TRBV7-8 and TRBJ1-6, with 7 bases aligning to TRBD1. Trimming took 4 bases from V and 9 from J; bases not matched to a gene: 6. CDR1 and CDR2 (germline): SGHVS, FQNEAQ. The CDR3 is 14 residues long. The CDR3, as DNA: TGTGCCAGCAGCTCCGGACAGGAAGGTTCACCCCTCCACTTT. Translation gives CASSSGQEGSPLHF.

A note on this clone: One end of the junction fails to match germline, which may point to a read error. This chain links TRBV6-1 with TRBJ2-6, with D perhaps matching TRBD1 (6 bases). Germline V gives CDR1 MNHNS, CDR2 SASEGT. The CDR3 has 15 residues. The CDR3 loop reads CASSDETAGANGLTF. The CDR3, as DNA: TGTGCCAGCAGTGATGAGACCGCAGGGGCCAACGGCCTGACTTTC.

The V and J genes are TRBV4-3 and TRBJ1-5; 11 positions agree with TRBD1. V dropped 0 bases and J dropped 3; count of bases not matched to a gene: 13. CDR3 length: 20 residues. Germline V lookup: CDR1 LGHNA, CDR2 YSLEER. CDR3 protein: CASSQDPPKWDRGFNQPQHF. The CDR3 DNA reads TGCGCCAGCAGCCAAGATCCACCAAAGTGGGACAGGGGGTTCAATCAGCCCCAGCATTTT.

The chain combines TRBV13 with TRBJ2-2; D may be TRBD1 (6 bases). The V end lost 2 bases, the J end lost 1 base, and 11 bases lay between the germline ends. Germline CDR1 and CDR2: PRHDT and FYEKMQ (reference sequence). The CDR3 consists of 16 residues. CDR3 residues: CASSLLYRENTGELFF. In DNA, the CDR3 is TGTGCCAGCAGCTTACTGTACAGGGAGAACACCGGGGAGCTGTTTTTT.

DNA for the CDR3: TGTGCCAGCAGCTTAGTGCGGCGGGGGGTCCCCTACGAGCAGTACTTC. As protein: CASSLVRRGVPYEQYF. This chain joins TRBV7-2 and TRBJ2-7; 8 bases agree with TRBD2. Trimming took 1 base from V and 2 from J; bases not matched to a gene: 7. This CDR3 region has 16 residues. From germline, CDR1 is SGHTA and CDR2 FQGNSA.

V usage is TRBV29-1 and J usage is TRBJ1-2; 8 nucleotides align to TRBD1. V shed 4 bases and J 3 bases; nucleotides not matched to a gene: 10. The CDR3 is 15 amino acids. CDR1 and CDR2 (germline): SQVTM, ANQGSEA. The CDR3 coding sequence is TGCAGCGTTGCTATAGGACAGGGACTTCACTATGGCTACACCTTC. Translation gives CSVAIGQGLHYGYTF.